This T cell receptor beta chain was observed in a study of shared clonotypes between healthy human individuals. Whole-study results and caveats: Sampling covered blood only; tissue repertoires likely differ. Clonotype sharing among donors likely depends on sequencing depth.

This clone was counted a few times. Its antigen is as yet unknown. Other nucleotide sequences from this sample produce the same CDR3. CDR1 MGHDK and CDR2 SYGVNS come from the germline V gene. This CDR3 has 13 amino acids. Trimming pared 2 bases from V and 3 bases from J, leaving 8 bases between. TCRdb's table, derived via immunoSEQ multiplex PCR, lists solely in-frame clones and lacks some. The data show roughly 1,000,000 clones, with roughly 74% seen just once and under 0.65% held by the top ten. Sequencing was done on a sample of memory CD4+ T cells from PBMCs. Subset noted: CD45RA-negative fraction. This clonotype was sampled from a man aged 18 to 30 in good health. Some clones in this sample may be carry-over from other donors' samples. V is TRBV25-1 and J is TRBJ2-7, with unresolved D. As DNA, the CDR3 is TGTGCCAGCAGTGAACCCCCCCTCTACGAGCAGTACTTC. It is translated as CASSEPPLYEQYF.